These T cell receptor beta chains were read from a single sample in a study of blood T cell repertoires in COVID-19. The assay was immunoSEQ multiplex PCR, and TCRdb's table has in-frame clones only and misses some. The table shows roughly 87,000 clones, with roughly 80% occurring only once. Sequenced input: peripheral blood. These receptors originate from a woman between 55 and 75 years old with acute or convalescent COVID-19. Both conserved end residues are part of each CDR3. A D gene is named only where the DNA matches it firmly. Size tells how often a clone was seen (once, few, many) or the class of an expanded clone, and some rows leave it out.

NA	TRBV18	TRBJ2-5	NA	13	CASSPGGEETQYF	TGTGCCAGCTCACCAGGGGGCGAGGAGACCCAGTACTTC
NA	TRBV9	TRBJ2-3	TRBD2	16	CASSAAGTRSFDTQYF	TGTGCCAGCAGCGCCGCCGGGACTAGATCTTTCGATACGCAGTATTTT
NA	TRBV3-1/TRBV3-2	TRBJ2-2	TRBD1	17	CASSQDGQGGNTGELFF	TGTGCCAGCAGCCAAGACGGACAGGGGGGAAACACCGGGGAGCTGTTTTTT
NA	TRBV3-1/TRBV3-2	TRBJ2-5	NA	11	CASSHPGTQYF	TGTGCCAGCAGCCACCCAGGGACCCAGTACTTC
NA	TRBV9	TRBJ2-2	TRBD1	16	CASSAERGRRTGELFF	TGTGCCAGCAGCGCAGAAAGGGGGCGCCGTACCGGGGAGCTGTTTTTT
NA	TRBV19	TRBJ2-2	NA	14	CATQAPGRTGELFF	TGTGCCACCCAGGCCCCAGGGCGCACCGGGGAGCTGTTTTTT
NA	TRBV4-1	TRBJ2-7	NA	15	CASSQYSQGPYEQYF	TGCGCCAGCAGCCAATACTCACAGGGTCCCTACGAGCAGTACTTC
NA	TRBV18	TRBJ1-1	TRBD1	17	CASSPTILTGGGTEAFF	TGTGCCAGCTCACCTACCATATTGACAGGGGGGGGAACTGAAGCTTTCTTT
NA	TRBV6-5	TRBJ1-1	NA	14	CASRGGERSTEAFF	TGTGCCAGCAGGGGGGGGGAACGAAGCACTGAAGCTTTCTTT
NA	TRBV7-3	TRBJ2-5	TRBD2	18	CASSPGLAGGNRQETQYF	TGTGCCAGCAGCCCGGGACTAGCGGGGGGGAACCGCCAAGAGACCCAGTACTTC
NA	TRBV5-1	TRBJ2-3	TRBD2	16	CASSLRLAEITDTQYF	TGCGCCAGCAGCTTGAGGCTAGCGGAGATCACAGATACGCAGTATTTT
once	TRBV6-5	TRBJ2-1	TRBD2	12	CASSRRGGEQFF	TGTGCCAGCAGTCGCCGGGGAGGGGAGCAGTTCTTC
NA	TRBV11-2	TRBJ2-7	TRBD2	15	CASKNTASGVQEQYF	TGTGCCAGCAAAAACACGGCTAGCGGGGTTCAAGAGCAGTACTTC
NA	TRBV6-6	TRBJ2-3	TRBD2	14	CASAASGGTDTQYF	TGTGCCAGCGCGGCTAGCGGGGGCACAGATACGCAGTATTTT
NA	TRBV5-1	TRBJ2-7	TRBD2	17	CASSWGPRGGLTYEQYF	TGCGCCAGCAGCTGGGGTCCCCGCGGGGGGCTTACCTACGAGCAGTACTTC
NA	TRBV5-1	TRBJ2-2	NA	15	CASSWGQGSIGELFF	TGCGCCAGCAGCTGGGGGCAGGGGAGTATCGGGGAGCTGTTTTTT
NA	TRBV7-9	TRBJ1-6	TRBD1	14	CASSLTGEGSPLHF	TGTGCCAGCAGCTTGACAGGGGAGGGGTCACCCCTCCACTTT